A single sample is the source of the 5 T cell receptor beta chains below, sequenced in a study of blood T cells in healthy people across ages. Sample-barcoded 5' priming and a J-beta primer mix drove a second PCR of roughly 7 to 11 cycles. TCRdb fed the 5' RACE reads into MiXCR, producing one record per CDR3 protein. In the table there are fewer than 800,000 distinct CDR3 sequences, around 48% of which are singletons. Sequenced input: blood. The receptors here all came from a woman in her sixties or seventies in good health.

There are a few counts of this clonotype. The chain carries TRBV9 and TRBJ2-1, with 8 bases that match TRBD1. This CDR3 comprises 16 residues. Germline lookup yields CDR1 SGDLS and CDR2 YYNGEE. After removal of 0 bases from V and 10 bases from J, the junction contained 12 bases not matched to a gene. CDR3 coding DNA: TGTGCCAGCAGCGTAGCTGTACAGGGGGTTGGTAGGGAGCAGTTCTTC. This translates into CASSVAVQGVGREQFF.

In its sample, this clonotype was seen many times. The rearrangement links TRBV5-1 to TRBJ2-2; 7 nucleotides match TRBD1. The CDR3 consists of 15 residues. With 4 bases clipped from V and 3 bases from J, the junction kept 6 bases outside the gene matches. From germline, CDR1 is SGHRS and CDR2 YFSETQ. DNA of the CDR3: TGCGCCAGCAGCCTGGGACAGAGCCACACCGGGGAGCTGTTTTTT. This translates into CASSLGQSHTGELFF.

This clonotype was seen only a few times. This chain joins TRBV4-3 and TRBJ2-1, with TRBD2 matching over 9 bases. With V trimmed by 0 bases and J by 6 bases, 15 bases remained unmatched. The CDR3 length is 19 residues. The germline V gene encodes CDR1 LGHNA and CDR2 YSLEER. The CDR3 is CASSQDSVSGSEIRNEQFF. CDR3 nucleotides: TGCGCCAGCAGCCAAGATTCTGTTAGCGGGAGTGAGATACGCAATGAGCAGTTCTTC.

The chain couples TRBV7-2 to TRBJ2-3; D may be TRBD1 (5 bases). The CDR3 covers 13 residues. Germline CDR1 SGHTA, CDR2 FQGNSA. The V gene lost 6 bases and the J gene lost 4 bases, with 11 bases spanning the gap. DNA for the CDR3: TGTGCCAGCAGGGCGACAGCAGCAGATACGCAGTATTTT. Translating it yields CASRATAADTQYF.

The chain couples TRBV6-6 to TRBJ1-6; no firm D call. The CDR3 consists of 15 residues. Germline values: CDR1 MNHNY, CDR2 SVGAGI (reference sequence). V was cut by 5 bases and J by 5 bases, with 13 bases left in between. The CDR3 region is CASSHGRWDNSPLHF. The DNA of the CDR3 is TGTGCCAGCAGTCACGGAAGATGGGATAATTCACCCCTCCACTTT.